Given below is one T cell receptor (beta chain) in context. Its antigen remains unknown. This entry belongs to a study of OX40 agonist ivuxolimab in advanced cancers. Across the whole study: The study gave patients intravenous ivuxolimab at 0.01 to 10 mg/kg every 2 weeks. A diagnosis of hepatocellular carcinoma, melanoma, renal cell or head and neck cancer was present in dose-escalation patients.

Generated by immunoSEQ multiplex PCR, the TCRdb table keeps only in-frame clones and is missing some. The profile shows approximately 69,000 clones, roughly 82% of them singletons. Overall study findings and caveats: On average, a greater number of expanded clones characterised CD8+ T cells relative to CD4+.

Germline values: CDR1 SGHTA, CDR2 FQGNSA. The CDR3 is made up of 17 amino acids. V dropped 5 bases and J dropped 0; count of bases not matched to a gene: 10. This chain links TRBV7-2 with TRBJ2-1; 7 nucleotides agree with TRBD2. The specimen comprised CD4+ or CD8+ T cells sorted from blood, sampled in a trial of the OX40 agonist ivuxolimab. The clonotype originates from an adult with an advanced solid tumor such as melanoma, head and neck, liver or kidney cancer. CDR3 residues: CASSPHQAGPSYNEQFF. The CDR3 DNA reads as TGTGCCAGCAGCCCCCACCAAGCGGGGCCCTCCTACAATGAGCAGTTCTTC. The full variable domain, in which reference TRBV7-2 and TRBJ2-1 provide the parts outside the CDR3, is GAGVSQSPSNKVTEKGKDVELRCDPISGHTALYWYRQSLGQGLEFLIYFQGNSAPDKSGLPSDRFSAERTGGSVSTLTIQRTQQEDSAVYLCASSPHQAGPSYNEQFFGPGTRLTVL.